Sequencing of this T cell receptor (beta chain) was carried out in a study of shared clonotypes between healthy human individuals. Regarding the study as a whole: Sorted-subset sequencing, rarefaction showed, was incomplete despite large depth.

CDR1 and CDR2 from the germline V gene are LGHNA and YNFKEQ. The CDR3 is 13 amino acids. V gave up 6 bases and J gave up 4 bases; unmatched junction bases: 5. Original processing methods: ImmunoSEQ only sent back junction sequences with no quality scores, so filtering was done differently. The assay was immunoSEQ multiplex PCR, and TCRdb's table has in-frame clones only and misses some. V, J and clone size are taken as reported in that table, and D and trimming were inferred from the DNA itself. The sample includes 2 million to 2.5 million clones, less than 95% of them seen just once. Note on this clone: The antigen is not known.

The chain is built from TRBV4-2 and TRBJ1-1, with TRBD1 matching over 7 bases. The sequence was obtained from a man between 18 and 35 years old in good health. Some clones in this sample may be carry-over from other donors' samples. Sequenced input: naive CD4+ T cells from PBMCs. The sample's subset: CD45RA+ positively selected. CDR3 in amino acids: CASRPPGGTEAFF. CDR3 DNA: TGTGCCAGCAGGCCTCCAGGGGGCACTGAAGCTTTCTTT.